These 16 T cell receptor beta chains came from one sample sequenced in a study of blood T cell repertoires in COVID-19. Profiling relied on immunoSEQ multiplex PCR, and the TCRdb table lists in-frame clones only, not all of them. Counted here are approximately 190,000 clones, approximately 86% occurring once; the ten biggest clones make up about 26%. Sequenced input: PBMCs or T cells enriched from blood (not recorded which). The receptors were gathered from a woman aged 40 to 55 in a cohort exposed to, infected with or recovered from COVID-19 (not recorded which).

In its sample, this clone was seen many times. The J gene is TRBJ2-1, the V gene TRBV5-6; tentatively, D is TRBD1 (6 bases). Germline V lookup: CDR1 SGHDT, CDR2 YYEEEE. The V and J ends lost 4 bases and 2 bases respectively, with 16 bases between them. The CDR3 is 16 amino acids. The CDR3 bases are TGTGCCAGCAGCCATCGCCACAGGGCCGCCTACAATGAGCAGTTCTTC. It codes for CASSHRHRAAYNEQFF.

The chain couples TRBV4-1 to TRBJ1-5; D is uncertain. Trimming took off 3 bases at V and 1 base at J, with 10 bases between the two ends. The germline gives CDR1 MGHRA, CDR2 YSYEKL. The CDR3 extends over 15 amino acids. CDR3 region: CASSQMGLSNQPQHF. CDR3 bases: TGCGCCAGCAGCCAGATGGGCCTAAGCAATCAGCCCCAGCATTTT.

The rearrangement uses TRBV18 and TRBJ2-7; D gene ambiguous. CDR3 length: 13 residues. Trimming left V 3 bases short and J 4 bases short, with 10 bases between. Germline assignment: CDR1 KGHSH and CDR2 LQKENI. The CDR3 DNA reads TGTGCCAGCTCACCGTCCGGTTCGTACGAGCAGTACTTC. Translating gives CASSPSGSYEQYF.

This clone occurred a few times. The V call is TRBV5-1, the J call TRBJ2-2; TRBD1 matches 7 bases. The CDR3 extends over 16 amino acids. Germline CDR1 is SGHRS and CDR2 is YFSETQ. V lost 0 bases and J lost 4; bases outside the gene matches: 6. CDR3: CASSLELGGGTGELFF. The CDR3 DNA sequence: TGCGCCAGCAGCTTGGAGTTAGGGGGCGGCACCGGGGAGCTGTTTTTT.

The CDR3 coding sequence is TGTGCCAGCAGTCTAACTAGCTATAGCTACAATGAGCAGTTCTTC. Its translation: CASSLTSYSYNEQFF. The rearrangement uses TRBV7-2 and TRBJ2-1; D perhaps matches TRBD2 (6 bases). V was clipped by 6 bases and J by 3 bases, with 15 bases between them. Germline-derived CDR1 and CDR2 are SGHTA and FQGNSA. There are 15 residues in the CDR3. Full variable domain (outside the CDR3, taken from reference TRBV7-2 and TRBJ2-1): GAGVSQSPSNKVTEKGKDVELRCDPISGHTALYWYRQSLGQGLEFLIYFQGNSAPDKSGLPSDRFSAERTGGSVSTLTIQRTQQEDSAVYLCASSLTSYSYNEQFFGPGTRLTVL.

Only one count was recorded for this clone. This chain connects TRBV11-3 to TRBJ2-3, with 11 bases fitting TRBD1. The V gene end was trimmed by 7 bases and the J gene end by 6 bases; junction bases not matched to a gene: 6. Germline V gene lookup returns CDR1 SGHNT and CDR2 YENEEA. The CDR3 length is 14 residues. The CDR3 loop reads CASTLDRGLDTQYF. The CDR3 DNA sequence: TGTGCCAGCACCCTGGACAGGGGGCTGGATACGCAGTATTTT.

The chain has TRBV5-6 and TRBJ1-1, with 11 bases fitting TRBD1. J lost 4 bases, V lost 4 bases, and 9 bases had no gene match. Per germline, CDR1 SGHDT and CDR2 YYEEEE. The CDR3 is 16 amino acids. In DNA form, the CDR3 reads TGTGCCAGCAGCCGTCGGGACAGGGGGTTCGGCACTGAAGCTTTCTTT. Its translation is CASSRRDRGFGTEAFF.

This chain links TRBV15 with TRBJ2-3; 7 nucleotides match TRBD2. After removal of 0 bases from V and 0 bases from J, the junction contained 3 bases not matched to a gene. This CDR3 contains 16 residues. CDR1 and CDR2 (germline): LNHNV, YYDKDF (reference sequence). The CDR3 coding sequence is TGTGCCACCAGCAGAGACAGCGGGATAAGCACAGATACGCAGTATTTT. Amino acid sequence: CATSRDSGISTDTQYF. The variable domain in full, with the rest retrieved from reference TRBV15 and TRBJ2-3, is DAMVIQNPRYQVTQFGKPVTLSCSQTLNHNVMYWYQQKSSQAPKLLFHYYDKDFNNEADTPDNFQSRRPNTSFCFLDIRSPGLGDTAMYLCATSRDSGISTDTQYFGPGTRLTVL.

V usage is TRBV7-9 and J usage is TRBJ1-2, with D perhaps TRBD1 (5 bases). V lost 5 bases and J 6 bases, leaving 13 bases between the germline ends. CDR1 and CDR2 (germline): SEHNR, FQNEAQ (reference sequence). The CDR3 loop spans 13 amino acids. The CDR3 nucleotides are TGTGCCAGCAGCCATATTCGGGGGGATGGCTACACCTTC. Encoded protein: CASSHIRGDGYTF.

The chain uses TRBV6-4 and TRBJ2-2, with 10 bases fitting TRBD1. CDR1 is MRHNA, CDR2 SNTAGT, per germline. V was pared by 4 bases and J by 4 bases, with 0 bases of the junction left unmatched. The CDR3 is 14 amino acids. CDR3 sequence reads: CASSGTGGTGELFF. In DNA form, the CDR3 reads TGTGCCAGCAGTGGGACAGGGGGCACCGGGGAGCTGTTTTTT.

V is TRBV7-8 and J is TRBJ1-5; 8 bases line up with TRBD1. This CDR3 comprises 15 residues. The germline V gene encodes CDR1 SGHVS and CDR2 FQNEAQ. V was clipped by 4 bases and J by 5 bases; unmatched bases: 7. In DNA form, the CDR3 reads TGTGCCAGCAGCTCCCCAGGGGGCTCCGATCAGCCCCAGCATTTT. As protein: CASSSPGGSDQPQHF.

The V and J genes are TRBV11-3 and TRBJ1-1, with D perhaps TRBD1 (6 bases). V lost 3 bases to trimming and J lost 5 bases, with 10 bases between them. Germline CDR1 SGHNT, CDR2 YENEEA. The CDR3 loop spans 13 amino acids. CDR3: CASSLGGPTEAFF. CDR3 nucleotide sequence: TGTGCCAGCAGCTTGGGGGGGCCAACTGAAGCTTTCTTT. The complete variable domain, with remaining parts taken from reference TRBV11-3 and TRBJ1-1, reads EAGVVQSPRYKIIEKKQPVAFWCNPISGHNTLYWYLQNLGQGPELLIRYENEEAVDDSQLPKDRFSAERLKGVDSTLKIQPAELGDSAVYLCASSLGGPTEAFFGQGTRLTVV.

The chain employs TRBV11-2 and TRBJ1-1; D call uncertain. The V gene's germline CDR1 is SGHAT and CDR2 FQNNGV. CDR3 length equals 14 residues. Deletions cut 5 bases from V and 0 bases from J, with 10 bases between. CDR3 nucleotides: TGTGCCAGCAGCCTGTGGGGAGTGAACACTGAAGCTTTCTTT. Translation gives CASSLWGVNTEAFF.

The chain uses TRBV28 and TRBJ2-5; 13 nucleotides align to TRBD2. J was trimmed by 4 bases and V by 4 bases; bases with no gene match: 3. CDR1 MDHEN and CDR2 SYDVKM come from the germline V gene. The CDR3 extends over 15 amino acids. The CDR3 protein is CASSSLAGGRETQYF. CDR3 bases: TGTGCCAGCAGTTCACTAGCGGGGGGGCGAGAGACCCAGTACTTC.

The gene calls are TRBV9 and TRBJ2-1, with 10 positions matching TRBD2. Germline V gene sequence: CDR1 SGDLS, CDR2 YYNGEE. CDR3 length: 15 amino acids. After removal of 3 bases from V and 6 bases from J, the junction contained 6 bases not matched to a gene. CDR3 residues: CASSASGGTFNEQFF. DNA of the CDR3: TGTGCCAGCAGCGCTAGCGGGGGAACTTTCAATGAGCAGTTCTTC.

V is TRBV2 and J is TRBJ2-7; weak D call: TRBD2 (6 bases). With 2 bases removed from V and 6 bases from J, the gap between germline ends came to 8 bases. This CDR3 contains 12 residues. CDR1 is SNHLY, CDR2 FYNNEI, per germline. In DNA form, the CDR3 reads TGTGCCAGCAGTGAATTCGGGGGCGAGCAGTACTTC. Protein: CASSEFGGEQYF.